One sample yielded the 25 T cell receptor beta chains listed below, sequenced in a study of shared clonotypes between healthy human individuals. CD45RO-negative, CCR7-selected cells formed the naive CD8 fraction, which excluded terminally differentiated effector memory CD45RA+ cells. Profiling relied on immunoSEQ multiplex PCR, and the TCRdb table lists in-frame clones only, not all of them. The data show 1.5 million to 2.5 million clones, roughly 95% seen once. Sequencing used naive CD8+ T cells sorted from blood. The receptors originated from a man aged 18 to 35 in good health.

Comments on this clone: This sample includes further DNA sequences coding for the same CDR3. The rearrangement joins TRBV7-9 to TRBJ2-7, with no clear D. The germline V gene encodes CDR1 SEHNR and CDR2 FQNEAQ (reference sequence). The CDR3 extends over 12 amino acids. Deletions cut 1 base from V and 4 bases from J, with 5 bases between. For the CDR3, the DNA is TGTGCCAGCAGCTTAGTTTCGTACGAGCAGTACTTC. Its protein is CASSLVSYEQYF. The whole variable domain, remainder taken from reference TRBV7-9 and TRBJ2-7, is DTGVSQNPRHKITKRGQNVTFRCDPISEHNRLYWYRQTLGQGPEFLTYFQNEAQLEKSRLLSDRFSAERPKGSFSTLEIQRTEQGDSAMYLCASSLVSYEQYFGPGTRLTVT.

The chain combines TRBV30 with TRBJ2-5; 7 bases map to TRBD1. Germline-derived CDR1 and CDR2 are GTSNPN and SVGIG (reference sequence). The CDR3 extends over 12 amino acids. Trimming at V came to 6 bases and at J to 2 bases, leaving 3 bases not matched to a gene. CDR3 in amino acids: CACDREQETQYF. The CDR3 DNA reads as TGTGCCTGTGACAGGGAGCAAGAGACCCAGTACTTC.

The rearrangement links TRBV5-6 to TRBJ1-4; 7 nucleotides line up with TRBD1. The length of the CDR3 is 15 residues. CDR1 is SGHDT and CDR2 is YYEEEE in the germline V gene. J lost 2 bases, V lost 4 bases, and 5 bases had no gene match. The chain's CDR3 is CASSEPGGTNEKLFF. The CDR3 nucleotides are TGTGCCAGCAGCGAACCAGGGGGGACTAATGAAAAACTGTTTTTT.

Remarks on this clone: The sample has other DNA sequences that encode this CDR3 too. The chain combines TRBV9 with TRBJ2-6, with D unresolved. V was trimmed by 1 base and J by 4 bases, leaving 6 bases between them. The CDR3 totals 14 residues. From germline, CDR1 is SGDLS and CDR2 YYNGEE. CDR3 nucleotides: TGTGCCAGCAGCGTAAGTTCGGGGGCCAACGTCCTGACTTTC. It specifies CASSVSSGANVLTF.

The chain recombines TRBV5-1 with TRBJ1-1; a weak D match, TRBD1 (6 bases). The CDR3 sequence is 13 residues long. V was trimmed by 4 bases and J by 3 bases, leaving 10 bases between them. The germline gives CDR1 SGHRS, CDR2 YFSETQ. The CDR3 nucleotides read TGCGCCAGCAGCGGGACACCCTACACTGAAGCTTTCTTT. Translated: CASSGTPYTEAFF.

The V and J genes are TRBV27 and TRBJ2-1; D not certain. Germline V gives CDR1 MNHEY, CDR2 SMNVEV (reference sequence). The CDR3 extends over 15 amino acids. Trimming stripped 6 bases from V and 7 bases from J, with 19 bases between. The CDR3 reads CASSPTTTTANEQFF. CDR3 nucleotide sequence: TGTGCCAGCAGCCCGACCACAACGACGGCAAATGAGCAGTTCTTC.

This clone appeared once. The chain uses TRBV10-3 and TRBJ2-2; TRBD1 agrees at 7 bases. The CDR3 length is 14 residues. Germline loops: CDR1 ENHRY, CDR2 SYGVKD. The V and J ends lost 2 bases and 5 bases, in that order; junction bases with no gene match: 2. CDR3 nucleotide sequence: TGTGCCATCAGTGAGGCAGGGGGTACCGGGGAGCTGTTTTTT. As protein: CAISEAGGTGELFF.

This chain uses TRBV5-1 with TRBJ2-7, with TRBD1 as a possible D gene (5 bases). The germline gives CDR1 SGHRS, CDR2 YFSETQ. V was shortened by 1 base and J by 4 bases, with 12 bases between the two germline ends. This CDR3 is 14 amino acids long. CDR3 sequence (DNA): TGCGCCAGCAGCTTGTCCGTTCAGGGTTACGAGCAGTACTTC. Protein: CASSLSVQGYEQYF.

The chain recombines TRBV6-1 with TRBJ2-7, with 7 bases aligning to TRBD1. With 3 bases clipped from V and 3 bases from J, the junction kept 5 bases outside the gene matches. Germline-derived CDR1 and CDR2 are MNHNS and SASEGT. The CDR3 has 14 amino acids. CDR3 loop: CASSEGQNFYEQYF. The CDR3 DNA follows: TGTGCCAGCAGTGAGGGACAGAATTTCTACGAGCAGTACTTC.

This chain connects TRBV7-9 to TRBJ2-1; a possible D gene is TRBD2 (5 bases). V lost 3 bases and J lost 0, with 12 bases in between. Germline V CDR1 and CDR2: SEHNR, FQNEAQ (reference sequence). CDR3 length: 16 amino acids. The CDR3: CASSFQVGGSYNEQFF. In DNA, the CDR3 is TGTGCCAGCAGCTTCCAGGTCGGAGGCTCCTACAATGAGCAGTTCTTC.

The chain is built from TRBV9 and TRBJ2-2, with unresolved D. V gave up 4 bases and J gave up 6 bases, with 13 bases separating them. The CDR3 is 14 amino acids. Germline CDR1 is SGDLS and CDR2 is YYNGEE. The CDR3 DNA is TGTGCCAGCAGCCCCGGAGCTGGGGCCGGGGAGCTGTTTTTT. Its translation is CASSPGAGAGELFF.

The chain joins TRBV28 to TRBJ2-7; tentative D call: TRBD2 (5 bases). The CDR3 is 15 amino acids. Trimming removed 3 bases at V and 3 bases at J, with 15 bases between. Germline V CDR1 and CDR2: MDHEN, SYDVKM. DNA for the CDR3: TGTGCCAGCAGTTTCGTTGGCGCAGGAGGCTACGAGCAGTACTTC. It specifies CASSFVGAGGYEQYF.

This chain uses TRBV6-5 with TRBJ1-2; tentative D call: TRBD1 (6 bases). Germline CDR1 and CDR2: MNHEY and SVGAGI. V dropped 2 bases and J dropped 8 bases, with 12 bases sitting between them. This CDR3 is 13 amino acids long. The CDR3 DNA reads as TGTGCCAGCAGTTACATCAGGGGCTGGGGCTACACCTTC. This gives the protein CASSYIRGWGYTF.

The chain recombines TRBV5-1 with TRBJ1-2, with 9 bases fitting TRBD1. J gave up 6 bases and V 1 base, and 4 bases lay outside the gene matches. The CDR3 totals 14 residues. Germline CDR1 is SGHRS and CDR2 is YFSETQ. The CDR3 DNA follows: TGCGCCAGCAGCTTGACAGGGGGCATCAATGGCTACACCTTC. Translating it yields CASSLTGGINGYTF.

Regarding this clone: Other DNA sequences in this sample translate to the same CDR3. This chain connects TRBV4-3 to TRBJ2-1; TRBD2 might be the D (5 bases). This CDR3 spans 15 amino acids. Looked up from germline, CDR1 is LGHNA and CDR2 is YSLEER. The V and J ends lost 0 bases and 0 bases respectively, with 6 bases between them. The DNA for the CDR3 is TGCGCCAGCAGCCAAGATGGGAGCTCCTACAATGAGCAGTTCTTC. Its protein is CASSQDGSSYNEQFF.

Comment on this clone: Different DNA sequences within this sample yield the same CDR3. The rearrangement uses TRBV27 and TRBJ1-5; D gene ambiguous. The CDR3 is 14 residues long. V dropped 3 bases and J dropped 2 bases, with 8 bases sitting between them. Germline CDR1 reads MNHEY; CDR2 reads SMNVEV (reference sequence). CDR3 bases: TGTGCCAGCAGTTTCGGTCGGGGCAATCAGCCCCAGCATTTT. Encoded protein: CASSFGRGNQPQHF.

This sequence joins TRBV30 and TRBJ1-2; no reliable D call. The CDR3 extends over 13 amino acids. Germline assignment: CDR1 GTSNPN and CDR2 SVGIG (reference sequence). With 4 bases removed from V and 1 base from J, the gap between germline ends came to 10 bases. CDR3 in DNA: TGTGCCTGGATGTCCCTCTTTAACTATGGCTACACCTTC. As protein: CAWMSLFNYGYTF.

This chain uses TRBV11-2 with TRBJ2-5; a weak D match, TRBD2 (6 bases). Trimming left V 5 bases short and J 5 bases short, with 18 bases between. The CDR3 extends over 15 amino acids. The V gene's germline CDR1 is SGHAT and CDR2 FQNNGV. Written as DNA, the CDR3 is TGTGCCAGCAGCGTCGGGACTCCCATGGGGGAGACCCAGTACTTC. This encodes CASSVGTPMGETQYF.

This clone was detected only a few times. This sample includes further DNA sequences coding for the same CDR3. This chain connects TRBV5-6 to TRBJ2-7; D unresolved. Germline-derived CDR1 and CDR2 are SGHDT and YYEEEE. The CDR3 has 13 amino acids. V dropped 0 bases and J dropped 1 base, with 5 bases sitting between them. The chain's CDR3 is CASSLVASYEQYF. CDR3 nucleotide sequence: TGTGCCAGCAGCTTGGTAGCTTCCTACGAGCAGTACTTC.

The rearrangement uses TRBV5-1 and TRBJ2-7; the match to TRBD1 covers 8 bases. The CDR3 is 13 residues long. V lost 8 bases, J lost 2 bases, and 6 bases stayed unmatched. From germline, CDR1 is SGHRS and CDR2 YFSETQ. CDR3 bases: TGCGCCAGTGGACAGGGAGACGCCTACGAGCAGTACTTC. It is translated as CASGQGDAYEQYF.

The chain carries TRBV15 and TRBJ2-3; 8 nucleotides agree with TRBD1. The CDR3 covers 15 residues. The V segment lost 5 bases and the J segment 4 bases; nucleotides outside the gene matches: 8. Germline-derived CDR1 and CDR2 are LNHNV and YYDKDF (reference sequence). CDR3 sequence reads: CATSLTGGSADTQYF. The CDR3 nucleotides read TGTGCCACCAGCCTAACAGGGGGATCGGCAGATACGCAGTATTTT.

The chain uses TRBV7-2 and TRBJ1-5, with TRBD1 matching 9 bases. The ends lost 3 bases at V and 2 bases at J; junction bases unmatched: 2. CDR1 is SGHTA, CDR2 FQGNSA, per germline. The CDR3 loop spans 15 amino acids. CDR3 in DNA: TGTGCCAGCAGCTTCCGGGACAGGGGCAATCAGCCCCAGCATTTT. Amino acid sequence: CASSFRDRGNQPQHF.

This clone was seen just once. This rearrangement joins TRBV6-4 to TRBJ1-1, with TRBD1 identical over 8 bases. Trimming took 5 bases from V and 10 from J; bases not matched to a gene: 9. CDR1 is MRHNA and CDR2 is SNTAGT in the germline V gene. This CDR3 comprises 13 residues. CDR3 in DNA: TGTGCCAGCAGTAGAGGACAGGGAGCCGGAGCTTTCTTT. This codes for CASSRGQGAGAFF.

This chain links TRBV15 with TRBJ2-5; D uncertain. V was clipped by 0 bases and J by 5 bases, with 10 bases between them. From germline, CDR1 is LNHNV and CDR2 YYDKDF (reference sequence). This CDR3 has 14 amino acids. This CDR3 reads CATSRDGVGETQYF. Written as DNA, the CDR3 is TGTGCCACCAGCAGAGATGGCGTCGGGGAGACCCAGTACTTC.

CDR3 in amino acids: CASSEGPSSYEQYF. CDR3 coding DNA: TGTGCCAGCAGTGAGGGACCAAGCTCCTACGAGCAGTACTTC. V and J are TRBV2 and TRBJ2-7; either TRBD1 or TRBD2 may fit D (5 bases each). This CDR3 is 14 amino acids long. CDR1 and CDR2 (germline): SNHLY, FYNNEI. The V end lost 3 bases, the J end lost 0 bases, and 9 bases lay between the germline ends. Full variable domain (remainder filled in from reference TRBV2 and TRBJ2-7): EPEVTQTPSHQVTQMGQEVILRCVPISNHLYFYWYRQILGQKVEFLVSFYNNEISEKSEIFDDQFSVERPDGSNFTLKIRSTKLEDSAMYFCASSEGPSSYEQYFGPGTRLTVT.